Sequencing of this T cell receptor beta chain was carried out in a study of T cells of healthy individuals. The CDR3 loop spans 12 amino acids. From germline, CDR1 is MGHRA and CDR2 YSYEKL. V was clipped by 2 bases and J by 6 bases, with 6 bases between them. Each CDR3 protein is one row after TCRdb ran MiXCR on the 5' RACE reads. The sample has approximately 100,000 distinct CDR3 sequences, under 20% seen once. This clonotype was seen a handful of times. This clonotype was sampled from a human donor in good health. The chain carries TRBV4-1 and TRBJ2-3; D uncertain. CDR3 region: CASSQFGDTQYF. As DNA, the CDR3 is TGCGCCAGCAGCCAATTTGGGGATACGCAGTATTTT.